Following are 19 T cell receptor beta chains from one sample sequenced in a study of T cells after yellow fever vaccination. TCRdb independently ran MiXCR on the 5' RACE reads; one entry per CDR3 protein. The sample comprises 550,000 to 750,000 distinct CDR3 sequences, less than 15% of which are singletons, and around 15% rests with the top ten. The sequenced sample was PBMCs, obtained on the day of the yellow fever booster vaccination. These receptors all stem from a man aged 30 to 39 who received the YFV17D yellow fever vaccine.

The rearrangement links TRBV7-2 to TRBJ2-3; perhaps TRBD2 as D (6 bases). Trimming stripped 2 bases from V and 3 bases from J, with 12 bases between. CDR1 is SGHTA, CDR2 FQGNSA, per germline. The CDR3 totals 15 residues. Written as DNA, the CDR3 is TGTGCCAGCAGCTTAAGGGGACTTATTACAGATACGCAGTATTTT. Its translation is CASSLRGLITDTQYF. Filled out from reference TRBV7-2 and TRBJ2-3, the complete variable domain reads GAGVSQSPSNKVTEKGKDVELRCDPISGHTALYWYRQSLGQGLEFLIYFQGNSAPDKSGLPSDRFSAERTGGSVSTLTIQRTQQEDSAVYLCASSLRGLITDTQYFGPGTRLTVL.

This chain connects TRBV15 to TRBJ1-5, with 11 bases matching TRBD1. CDR1 is LNHNV, CDR2 YYDKDF, per germline (reference sequence). Unmatched junction bases numbered 11, after V lost 0 bases and J lost 4 bases. This CDR3 contains 19 residues. The CDR3 sequence is CATSRDLGGGQGANQPQHF. CDR3 nucleotide sequence: TGTGCCACCAGCAGAGATCTGGGGGGAGGACAGGGGGCGAATCAGCCCCAGCATTTT.

V gene TRBV6-2 or TRBV6-3 combines with J gene TRBJ2-5; unclear D gene. With 5 bases removed from V and 4 bases from J, the gap between germline ends came to 5 bases. This CDR3 has 11 residues. Germline loops: CDR1 MNHEY, CDR2 SVGEGT. In DNA, the CDR3 is TGTGCCAGCAGTAACGGAGAGACCCAGTACTTC. Protein product: CASSNGETQYF.

The V and J genes are TRBV20-1 and TRBJ1-2; D remains unclear. This CDR3 is built from 11 residues. The germline CDR1 and CDR2 sequences are DFQATT and SNEGSKA (reference sequence). Trimming pared 3 bases from V and 8 bases from J, leaving 10 bases between. The CDR3 nucleotides read TGCAGTGCTAGGCCCTGGGAGGGCTACACCTTC. Amino acids: CSARPWEGYTF.

This chain connects TRBV12-3 or TRBV12-4 to TRBJ1-1, with TRBD1 matching 7 bases. Trimming cost V 6 bases and J 4 bases; bases outside gene matches: 5. CDR3 length: 13 residues. For the CDR3, the DNA is TGTGCCAGCAGCACAGGGGTAGGCACTGAAGCTTTCTTT. Protein sequence: CASSTGVGTEAFF.

The table lists this clonotype with a few counts. The chain joins TRBV14 to TRBJ2-1, with a tentative D call TRBD1 (6 bases). This CDR3 is built from 16 residues. Per germline, CDR1 SGHDN and CDR2 FVKESK. Trimming took off 2 bases at V and 7 bases at J, with 18 bases between the two ends. CDR3 nucleotides: TGTGCCAGCAGCCAACACCCGGGACAAGGGTTAAATGAGCAGTTCTTC. Translating it yields CASSQHPGQGLNEQFF.

This chain links TRBV6-2 or TRBV6-3 with TRBJ2-1; D perhaps matches TRBD2 (5 bases). The germline V and J ends were trimmed by 6 bases and 5 bases, with 8 bases remaining between them. This CDR3 spans 12 amino acids. In germline, CDR1 is MNHEY, CDR2 SVGEGT. CDR3 in DNA: TGTGCCAGCAGAAGCGGAAACAATGAGCAGTTCTTC. Translated: CASRSGNNEQFF.

This clonotype was observed a handful of times. The chain employs TRBV20-1 and TRBJ2-3; 7 bases are shared with TRBD2. CDR3 length equals 11 residues. The germline V gene has CDR1 DFQATT and CDR2 SNEGSKA (reference sequence). The junction had 2 bases not matched to a gene; V was cut back by 6 bases and J by 5 bases. The CDR3 region has the DNA TGCAGTGCGATAGCGGGAGATACGCAGTATTTT. Encoded protein: CSAIAGDTQYF.

This chain joins TRBV14 and TRBJ1-1; D unresolved. V was clipped by 3 bases and J by 6 bases, with 11 bases between them. This CDR3 region has 13 residues. Germline V gene lookup returns CDR1 SGHDN and CDR2 FVKESK. The CDR3 is CASSQSRIAEAFF. CDR3 in DNA: TGTGCCAGCAGCCAGAGTCGGATCGCTGAAGCTTTCTTT.

This clonotype appeared a few times. The V gene is TRBV7-2, the J gene TRBJ2-1, with a tentative D call TRBD2 (5 bases). V gave up 1 base and J gave up 7 bases, with 14 bases separating them. In germline, CDR1 is SGHTA, CDR2 FQGNSA. The CDR3 consists of 15 residues. The chain's CDR3 is CASSLEREVGNEQFF. Here the CDR3 DNA reads TGTGCCAGCAGCTTAGAACGGGAAGTGGGTAATGAGCAGTTCTTC. Full variable domain (remainder filled in from reference TRBV7-2 and TRBJ2-1): GAGVSQSPSNKVTEKGKDVELRCDPISGHTALYWYRQSLGQGLEFLIYFQGNSAPDKSGLPSDRFSAERTGGSVSTLTIQRTQQEDSAVYLCASSLEREVGNEQFFGPGTRLTVL.

This clonotype was detected only a few times. CDR3 DNA: TGCAGTGCTAGATTGCCTACAGGGGATCAGCCCCAGCATTTT. The encoded protein is CSARLPTGDQPQHF. The chain joins TRBV20-1 to TRBJ1-5; 7 positions match TRBD1. After removal of 2 bases from V and 5 bases from J, the junction contained 6 bases not matched to a gene. The length of the CDR3 is 14 residues. Per the germline V gene, CDR1 is DFQATT and CDR2 is SNEGSKA (reference sequence).

The chain employs TRBV12-3 or TRBV12-4 and TRBJ2-2; 7 nucleotides agree with TRBD2. The CDR3 totals 13 residues. V lost 8 bases and J lost 5; bases outside the gene matches: 5. CDR3 sequence: CASWGGGTGELFF. The DNA of the CDR3 is TGTGCCAGCTGGGGGGGAGGGACCGGGGAGCTGTTTTTT.

This clonotype has a handful of counts. This chain joins TRBV5-4 and TRBJ2-5, with TRBD1 matching over 8 bases. Germline V gene data show CDR1 as SGHNT and CDR2 as YYREEE (reference sequence). This CDR3 is 14 amino acids long. Trimming at V came to 4 bases and at J to 3 bases, leaving 5 bases not matched to a gene. CDR3 sequence (DNA): TGTGCCAGCAGCCCGGGGGACAGGAAAGAGACCCAGTACTTC. This translates into CASSPGDRKETQYF. Combining the CDR3 with reference TRBV5-4 and TRBJ2-5 gives the whole variable domain ETGVTQSPTHLIKTRGQQVTLRCSSQSGHNTVSWYQQALGQGPQFIFQYYREEENGRGNFPPRFSGLQFPNYSSELNVNALELDDSALYLCASSPGDRKETQYFGPGTRLLVL.

This clonotype was seen ten or more times. This chain connects TRBV14 to TRBJ2-7; 10 bases line up with TRBD1. J was trimmed by 3 bases and V by 1 base; bases with no gene match: 3. The germline V gene has CDR1 SGHDN and CDR2 FVKESK. The CDR3 length is 15 residues. CDR3 sequence reads: CASSQAGTGVYEQYF. The CDR3, as DNA: TGTGCCAGCAGCCAAGCTGGGACAGGGGTCTACGAGCAGTACTTC.

This clonotype has just a few counts. V usage is TRBV5-4 and J usage is TRBJ2-1; 8 bases fit TRBD2. This CDR3 has 15 amino acids. Trimming took 2 bases from V and 8 from J; bases not matched to a gene: 9. In germline, CDR1 is SGHNT, CDR2 YYREEE (reference sequence). CDR3 in DNA: TGTGCCAGCAGCTTCGTCGGGAGGGCCAGGGATGAGCAGTTCTTC. Translated, it gives CASSFVGRARDEQFF.

The table lists this clonotype with a few counts. The chain employs TRBV19 and TRBJ2-7; no clear D. Trimming removed 1 base at V and 2 bases at J, with 9 bases between. This CDR3 has 14 residues. CDR1 is LNHDA and CDR2 is SQIVND in the germline V gene (reference sequence). The CDR3 here is CASSIGHGAYEQYF. The DNA for the CDR3 is TGTGCCAGTAGTATAGGACATGGGGCCTACGAGCAGTACTTC.

This clonotype was counted between two and nine times. The chain carries TRBV20-1 and TRBJ2-7, with 8 bases aligning to TRBD2. J gave up 6 bases and V 0 bases, and 10 bases lay outside the gene matches. Germline V gene sequence: CDR1 DFQATT, CDR2 SNEGSKA (reference sequence). This CDR3 is 15 amino acids long. The CDR3: CSARDRSSGNVEQYF. The CDR3 coding sequence is TGCAGTGCTAGAGATCGCAGTAGCGGGAACGTCGAGCAGTACTTC.

CDR3 loop: CASSPPVTGYEQYF. CDR3 in DNA: TGTGCCAGCTCACCACCGGTGACAGGCTACGAGCAGTACTTC. The chain combines TRBV18 with TRBJ2-7; D might be TRBD1 (6 bases). This CDR3 is 14 amino acids long. Trimming cost V 0 bases and J 3 bases, with 9 bases left between them. Germline-derived CDR1 and CDR2 are KGHSH and LQKENI.

This chain links TRBV20-1 with TRBJ2-3; unclear D gene. The V end lost 3 bases, the J end lost 0 bases, and 10 bases lay between the germline ends. The CDR3 is 14 residues long. CDR1 is DFQATT, CDR2 SNEGSKA, per germline (reference sequence). CDR3 nucleotide sequence: TGCAGTGCTAGGGGAACGAGAAGCACAGATACGCAGTATTTT. Translation gives CSARGTRSTDTQYF.